One sample yielded the 11 T cell receptor beta chains listed below, sequenced in a study of shared clonotypes between healthy human individuals. Sequenced by immunoSEQ multiplex PCR; TCRdb stores in-frame clones only, minus some. The sample has about 520,000 clones, over 75% seen once. The sequenced sample was PBMCs. The receptor source for this set is a woman aged 40 to 50 in good health. Some clones in this sample may be carry-over from other donors' samples.

The chain couples TRBV6-5 to TRBJ2-1; TRBD1 is a possible D gene (5 bases). Germline assignment: CDR1 MNHEY and CDR2 SVGAGI. V lost 10 bases to trimming and J lost 6 bases, with 16 bases between them. The CDR3 covers 13 residues. The CDR3 region has the DNA TGTGCCATCAGGACACCGCAGTCCAATGAGCAGTTCTTC. Translated: CAIRTPQSNEQFF.

This chain links TRBV18 with TRBJ2-6; no firm D call. Germline V gene sequence: CDR1 KGHSH, CDR2 LQKENI. Trimming pared 3 bases from V and 0 bases from J, leaving 12 bases between. The CDR3 is 17 residues long. In DNA, the CDR3 is TGTGCCAGCTCACCGGGCCAGGACGACTCTGGGGCCAACGTCCTGACTTTC. This sequence encodes CASSPGQDDSGANVLTF.

The chain links TRBV5-1 to TRBJ2-7; 11 positions agree with TRBD1. J gave up 6 bases and V 2 bases, and 16 bases lay outside the gene matches. This CDR3 spans 18 amino acids. In germline, CDR1 is SGHRS, CDR2 YFSETQ. The CDR3 sequence: CASSFQGGTGGFLGEQYF. In nucleotides, the CDR3 is TGCGCCAGCAGCTTCCAGGGTGGGACAGGGGGATTCCTAGGCGAGCAGTACTTC.

The rearrangement uses TRBV18 and TRBJ2-5, with TRBD2 matching 8 bases. This CDR3 has 15 residues. The V gene end was trimmed by 2 bases and the J gene end by 4 bases; junction bases not matched to a gene: 6. Germline V gives CDR1 KGHSH, CDR2 LQKENI. Here the CDR3 DNA reads TGTGCCAGCTCACCATCGGGACTAGTCGGAGAGACCCAGTACTTC. This codes for CASSPSGLVGETQYF.

About this clone itself: A read error may explain this, as a much larger clone is one base away. V and J are TRBV28 and TRBJ1-2, with 12 bases identical to TRBD1. Germline V gene sequence: CDR1 MDHEN, CDR2 SYDVKM. There are 18 residues in the CDR3. This CDR3 reads CASSPISRDRGRIYGYAF. The CDR3 DNA follows: TGTGCCAGCAGTCCTATCTCCCGGGACAGGGGGCGAATCTATGGCTACGCCTTC.

This chain joins TRBV2 and TRBJ2-1; D is perhaps TRBD2 (6 bases). V lost 4 bases and J 9 bases, leaving 13 bases between the germline ends. This CDR3 comprises 13 residues. Germline lookup yields CDR1 SNHLY and CDR2 FYNNEI. CDR3 sequence reads: CASSALKAGEQFF. In nucleotides, the CDR3 is TGTGCCAGCAGTGCCCTGAAAGCGGGTGAGCAGTTCTTC. Looking up the rest from reference TRBV2 and TRBJ2-1 gives the full variable domain: EPEVTQTPSHQVTQMGQEVILRCVPISNHLYFYWYRQILGQKVEFLVSFYNNEISEKSEIFDDQFSVERPDGSNFTLKIRSTKLEDSAMYFCASSALKAGEQFFGPGTRLTVL.

This clone turned up a few times. This probably arose from a read error, given a far larger clone one base away. This sample includes further DNA sequences coding for the same CDR3. The genes are TRBV28 and TRBJ1-5; possibly TRBD1 for D (5 bases). From germline, CDR1 is MDHEN and CDR2 SYDVKM. The CDR3 contains 16 residues. CDR3: CASSLELGDGNQPQHF. DNA for the CDR3: TGCGCCAGCAGTTTAGAGTTGGGGGACGGTAATCAGCCCCAGCATTTT.

The chain is built from TRBV5-1 and TRBJ2-7; 8 nucleotides match TRBD2. This CDR3 comprises 15 residues. With 1 base clipped from V and 2 bases from J, the junction kept 5 bases outside the gene matches. From germline, CDR1 is SGHRS and CDR2 YFSETQ. The CDR3 bases are TGCGCCAGCAGCTTGATAAGCGGGAGCCCCTACGAGCAGTACTTC. It yields the protein CASSLISGSPYEQYF.

Comment on this clone: Only one base separates this from a far larger clonotype, so it likely reflects a read error. The CDR3 loop reads CAGSRLGQDEAFF. CDR3 coding DNA: TGTGCCGGTAGTAGACTCGGACAGGATGAAGCTTTCTTT. This chain connects TRBV19 to TRBJ1-1; 7 positions agree with TRBD1. CDR3 size: 13 residues. Germline CDR1 is LNHDA and CDR2 is SQIVND (reference sequence).

The chain recombines TRBV7-2 with TRBJ2-1; maybe TRBD2 (6 bases). Per germline, CDR1 SGHTA and CDR2 FQGNSA. The CDR3 has 15 residues. The germline V and J ends were trimmed by 5 bases and 6 bases, with 17 bases remaining between them. The CDR3 DNA reads TGTGCCAGCAGCCGTGGACTACACGAAGGCAATGAGCAGTTCTTC. This encodes CASSRGLHEGNEQFF.

J is TRBJ1-1 and V is TRBV5-6; tentatively, D is TRBD1 (6 bases). V lost 2 bases and J lost 4, with 12 bases in between. In germline, CDR1 is SGHDT, CDR2 YYEEEE. This CDR3 is built from 14 residues. CDR3 sequence: CASSFPEGGTEAFF. The CDR3 nucleotides read TGTGCCAGCAGCTTCCCGGAGGGGGGCACTGAAGCTTTCTTT.